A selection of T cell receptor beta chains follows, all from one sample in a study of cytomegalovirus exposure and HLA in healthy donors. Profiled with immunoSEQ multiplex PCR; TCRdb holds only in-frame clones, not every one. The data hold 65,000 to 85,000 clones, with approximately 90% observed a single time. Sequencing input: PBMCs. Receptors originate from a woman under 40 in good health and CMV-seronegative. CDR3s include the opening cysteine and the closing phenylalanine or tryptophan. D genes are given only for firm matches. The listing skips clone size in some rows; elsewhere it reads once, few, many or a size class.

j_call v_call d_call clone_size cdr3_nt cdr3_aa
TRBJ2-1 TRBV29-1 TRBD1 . TGCAGCGTTGACCGGGACAGGGGCAATGAGCAGTTCTTC CSVDRDRGNEQFF
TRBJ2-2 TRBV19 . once TGTGCCAGTAGTATAGATGTCGGGACACCCCTTGGCACCGGGGAGCTGTTTTTT CASSIDVGTPLGTGELFF
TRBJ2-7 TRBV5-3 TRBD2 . TGTGCCAGATGGACTAGCGGGAGGTACGAGCAGTACTTC CARWTSGRYEQYF
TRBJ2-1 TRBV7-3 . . TGTGCCAGCAGCCGCGGACAGACCAATGAGCAGTTCTTC CASSRGQTNEQFF
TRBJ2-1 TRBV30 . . TGTGCCTGGAGTGTACGTCGGGAAAATGAGCAGTTCTTC CAWSVRRENEQFF
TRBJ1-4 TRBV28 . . TGTGCCAGCAGTCTCCGGGGTGAAGGGCTAGAAAAACTGTTTTTT CASSLRGEGLEKLFF
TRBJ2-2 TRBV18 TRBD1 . TGTGCCAGCTCACCACCGCCGGGACAGAGAGGCACCGGGGAGCTGTTTTTT CASSPPPGQRGTGELFF
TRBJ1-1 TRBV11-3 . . TGTGCCAGCAGCTTATCGGACACTGAAGCTTTCTTT CASSLSDTEAFF
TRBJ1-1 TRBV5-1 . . TGCGCGACCAGGGGCACGAACACTGAAGCTTTCTTT CATRGTNTEAFF
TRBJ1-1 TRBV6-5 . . TGTGCCAGCAGTTATGAGGGGGTGAACACTGAAGCTTTCTTT CASSYEGVNTEAFF
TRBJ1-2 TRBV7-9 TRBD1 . TGTGCCAGCAGCCCGGACAGGAGCGTCTATGGCTACACCTTC CASSPDRSVYGYTF
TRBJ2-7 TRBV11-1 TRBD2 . TGTGCCAGCAGCCGCCCCCCACTCCCTAGCGGGATCGGCGAGCAGTACTTC CASSRPPLPSGIGEQYF
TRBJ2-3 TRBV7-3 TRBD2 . TGTGCCAGCAGCGGAGGGACTAGCGGGAGTCCAGATACGCAGTATTTT CASSGGTSGSPDTQYF
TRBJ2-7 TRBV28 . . TGTGCCAGCAGCTCGGGAGCTCGCCCCTCCTCCTACGAGCAGTACTTC CASSSGARPSSYEQYF
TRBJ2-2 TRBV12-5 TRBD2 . TGTGCTAGTGGTCCGAGACTAGCGGGAACCGGGGAGCTGTTTTTT CASGPRLAGTGELFF
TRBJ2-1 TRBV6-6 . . TGTGCCAGCAGTTACTCCATGGGAGACTACAATGAGCAGTTCTTC CASSYSMGDYNEQFF
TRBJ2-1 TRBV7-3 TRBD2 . TGTGCCAGCAGCCCAAGCGGGAGCTACAACAATGAGCAGTTCTTC CASSPSGSYNNEQFF